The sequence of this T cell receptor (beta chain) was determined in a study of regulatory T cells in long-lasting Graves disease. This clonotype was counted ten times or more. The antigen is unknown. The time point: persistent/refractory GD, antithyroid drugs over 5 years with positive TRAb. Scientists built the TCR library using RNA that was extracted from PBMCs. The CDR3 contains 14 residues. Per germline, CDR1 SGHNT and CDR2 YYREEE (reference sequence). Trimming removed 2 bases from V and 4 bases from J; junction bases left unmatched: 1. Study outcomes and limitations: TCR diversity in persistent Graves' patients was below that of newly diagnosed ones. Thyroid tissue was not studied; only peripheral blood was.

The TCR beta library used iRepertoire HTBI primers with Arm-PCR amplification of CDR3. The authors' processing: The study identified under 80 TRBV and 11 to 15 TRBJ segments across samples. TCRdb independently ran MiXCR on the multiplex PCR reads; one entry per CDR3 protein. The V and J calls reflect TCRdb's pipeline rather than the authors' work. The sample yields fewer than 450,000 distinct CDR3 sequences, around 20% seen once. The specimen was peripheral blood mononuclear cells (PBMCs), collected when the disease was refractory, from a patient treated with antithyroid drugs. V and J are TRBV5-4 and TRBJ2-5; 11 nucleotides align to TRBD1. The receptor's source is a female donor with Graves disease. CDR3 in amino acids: CASSFGTGGETQYF. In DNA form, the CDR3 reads TGTGCCAGCAGCTTTGGGACAGGGGGAGAGACCCAGTACTTC.